This entry concerns a single TCR beta chain. The data were obtained in a study of blood T cell repertoires in COVID-19. On the study more broadly: T cells, B-cell-depleted T cells, or PBMCs supplied cDNA or gDNA.

CDR1 and CDR2 from the germline V gene are SGHAT and FQNNGV. This CDR3 spans 15 amino acids. Deletions cut 2 bases from V and 1 base from J, with 12 bases between. The age range of participants was 18 to 89 years, with residence in about 25 US areas. Membership in each cohort depended on participant-reported clinical history. As processed by the authors: Estimation of nucleated cell counts was performed using reference gene primer amplification. Assay used: immunoSEQ multiplex PCR; TCRdb lists only in-frame clones, some missing. That table is the source of V, J and clone size, and D and trimming were worked out from the DNA. The table has about 86,000 clones, more than 85% seen once.

Sequenced: PBMCs or T cells enriched from blood (not recorded which). The clonotype originates from a woman aged 50 to 65 with acute COVID-19. The chain is built from TRBV11-2 and TRBJ2-7; no reliable D call. This CDR3 is CASSLWRAPSYEQYF. As DNA, the CDR3 is TGTGCCAGCAGCTTATGGCGAGCGCCTTCCTACGAGCAGTACTTC.